A single sample is the source of the 19 T cell receptor beta chains below, sequenced in a study of beta chain features in type 1 diabetes. For these TCRs, the target antigens are not known. Points from the study as a whole: When Type 1 diabetes patients were examined, their TCRB CDR3s proved moderately but significantly shorter in all four CD4+ subsets.

Expressed TCRB transcripts got sequenced, as all isolated RNA was reverse transcribed. Using immunoSEQ multiplex PCR, the repertoire was profiled, and TCRdb retains in-frame clones only, with some absent. The sample carries some 640,000 clones, roughly 13% recorded once. The source material was naive CD4+ T cells from blood. The source of these receptors is a man aged 18-30 years with type 1 diabetes.

This chain links TRBV30 with TRBJ1-2; D gene uncertain. Between the trimmed V and J ends, which lost 0 bases and 7 bases, there was a span of 12 bases. This CDR3 has 13 residues. Germline-derived CDR1 and CDR2 are GTSNPN and SVGIG (reference sequence). The chain's CDR3 is CAWSVLGRSGYTF. As DNA, the CDR3 is TGTGCCTGGAGTGTACTCGGCCGTAGTGGCTACACCTTC.

The V gene is TRBV5-1, the J gene TRBJ1-3; a weak D match, TRBD1 (5 bases). The V and J ends lost 4 bases and 8 bases respectively, with 10 bases between them. The CDR3 has 12 residues. Germline lookup yields CDR1 SGHRS and CDR2 YFSETQ. CDR3 amino acids: CASSPLGDTIYF. For the CDR3, the DNA is TGCGCCAGCAGCCCCTTGGGGGACACCATATATTTT.

The rearrangement joins TRBV7-9 to TRBJ2-3, with 11 bases identical to TRBD2. The CDR3 runs 17 residues. Germline V gene sequence: CDR1 SEHNR, CDR2 FQNEAQ (reference sequence). J was trimmed by 1 base and V by 5 bases; bases with no gene match: 8. The CDR3 DNA reads as TGTGCCAGCAGCCCCGTCCTAGCGGGGGGCGGCACAGATACGCAGTATTTT. Its protein is CASSPVLAGGGTDTQYF. The full variable domain, completed using reference TRBV7-9 and TRBJ2-3, is DTGVSQNPRHKITKRGQNVTFRCDPISEHNRLYWYRQTLGQGPEFLTYFQNEAQLEKSRLLSDRFSAERPKGSFSTLEIQRTEQGDSAMYLCASSPVLAGGGTDTQYFGPGTRLTVL.

V is TRBV5-1 and J is TRBJ1-2; D gene ambiguous. The CDR3 length is 15 residues. Trimming pared 0 bases from V and 0 bases from J, leaving 9 bases between. In germline, CDR1 is SGHRS, CDR2 YFSETQ. In DNA form, the CDR3 reads TGCGCCAGCAGCTTGGTGGCCGGGGCTAACTATGGCTACACCTTC. It translates to CASSLVAGANYGYTF.

The genes are TRBV4-1 and TRBJ2-1, with 8 positions matching TRBD1. From germline, CDR1 is MGHRA and CDR2 YSYEKL. The CDR3 covers 16 residues. The V segment lost 1 base and the J segment 6 bases; nucleotides outside the gene matches: 8. CDR3 sequence: CASSQVGQGAGNEQFF. CDR3 bases: TGCGCCAGCAGCCAAGTTGGACAGGGTGCGGGCAATGAGCAGTTCTTC.

The V gene is TRBV4-3, the J gene TRBJ1-2; TRBD1 matches 8 bases. The V and J ends lost 5 bases and 7 bases, in that order; junction bases with no gene match: 6. Germline CDR1 is LGHNA and CDR2 is YSLEER. The CDR3 contains 13 residues. This chain's CDR3 is CASSGPGGTGYTF. Written as DNA, the CDR3 is TGCGCCAGCAGCGGACCAGGGGGCACTGGCTACACCTTC.

The chain is built from TRBV25-1 and TRBJ1-5; 8 bases line up with TRBD1. The CDR3 has 14 amino acids. Germline V CDR1 and CDR2: MGHDK, SYGVNS. V was clipped by 4 bases and J by 4 bases; unmatched bases: 3. CDR3 residues: CASSARQGNQPQHF. The DNA for the CDR3 is TGTGCCAGCAGTGCTCGACAGGGGAATCAGCCCCAGCATTTT.

This clone was seen a handful of times. The chain couples TRBV15 to TRBJ1-2; D not certain. From germline, CDR1 is LNHNV and CDR2 YYDKDF (reference sequence). V lost 0 bases and J lost 0, with 8 bases in between. This CDR3 has 15 residues. CDR3 sequence reads: CATSRDLGANYGYTF. The CDR3, as DNA: TGTGCCACCAGCAGAGATCTCGGGGCTAACTATGGCTACACCTTC.

The J gene is TRBJ2-5, the V gene TRBV4-3, with unresolved D. Germline CDR1 LGHNA, CDR2 YSLEER. V gave up 1 base and J gave up 5 bases, with 8 bases separating them. There are 13 residues in the CDR3. Written as DNA, the CDR3 is TGCGCCAGCAGCCAAGGTGTACGTGAGACCCAGTACTTC. Protein sequence: CASSQGVRETQYF.

This chain's CDR3 is CASSQVEFSYEQYF. DNA of the CDR3: TGTGCCAGCAGCCAAGTAGAATTTTCCTACGAGCAGTACTTC. The chain has TRBV14 and TRBJ2-7; D unclear. Deletions cut 1 base from V and 1 base from J, with 8 bases between. Germline V gives CDR1 SGHDN, CDR2 FVKESK. This CDR3 has 14 amino acids.

The table lists this clone with a few counts. The chain carries TRBV28 and TRBJ1-6; D is possibly TRBD1 (6 bases). This CDR3 comprises 14 residues. With 5 bases removed from V and 10 bases from J, the gap between germline ends came to 15 bases. Germline CDR1 MDHEN, CDR2 SYDVKM. The CDR3 DNA reads as TGTGCCAGCAGTCCACCAGGGGACGGCTCACCCCTCCACTTT. It translates to CASSPPGDGSPLHF.

The sample holds a few counts of this clone. The chain couples TRBV27 to TRBJ2-5; TRBD2 matches at 9 bases. Germline lookup yields CDR1 MNHEY and CDR2 SMNVEV (reference sequence). The junction had 5 bases not matched to a gene; V was cut back by 5 bases and J by 4 bases. The CDR3 length is 14 residues. The CDR3 coding sequence is TGTGCCAGCAGTAGCGGGGGGCGCGGAGAGACCCAGTACTTC. It yields the protein CASSSGGRGETQYF.

This clone was observed a handful of times. The chain has TRBV28 and TRBJ1-6; D gene ambiguous. Germline V gives CDR1 MDHEN, CDR2 SYDVKM. The CDR3 has 13 residues. V lost 4 bases, J lost 8 bases, and 9 bases lay in between. The CDR3: CASSSPEYSPLHF. As DNA, the CDR3 is TGTGCCAGCAGTTCCCCGGAGTATTCACCCCTCCACTTT. The full variable domain, completed using reference TRBV28 and TRBJ1-6, is DVKVTQSSRYLVKRTGEKVFLECVQDMDHENMFWYRQDPGLGLRLIYFSYDVKMKEKGDIPEGYSVSREKKERFSLILESASTNQTSMYLCASSSPEYSPLHFGNGTRLTVT.

There are a few counts of this clone. The chain recombines TRBV5-1 with TRBJ2-7, with D possibly TRBD2 on 6 matching bases. V shed 4 bases and J shed 1 base, with 15 bases lying between them. Germline V lookup: CDR1 SGHRS, CDR2 YFSETQ. The CDR3 totals 15 residues. The CDR3 region is CASSPSPGGSYEQYF. The CDR3 DNA sequence: TGCGCCAGCAGCCCCTCCCCCGGGGGTTCCTACGAGCAGTACTTC.

CDR3 protein: CASSEDVLSRAGYTF. The CDR3 DNA is TGTGCCAGCAGTGAGGACGTCCTTAGTCGTGCTGGCTACACCTTC. The chain carries TRBV28 and TRBJ1-2; D call uncertain. CDR3 size: 15 residues. Germline V gene data show CDR1 as MDHEN and CDR2 as SYDVKM. The V end was cut by 5 bases, the J end by 7 bases, with 20 bases between.

This chain uses TRBV29-1 with TRBJ1-1; D is ambiguous. The germline V gene has CDR1 SQVTM and CDR2 ANQGSEA. This CDR3 spans 13 amino acids. The V end was cut by 0 bases, the J end by 1 base, with 6 bases between. CDR3 region: CSVEDTPNTEAFF. The CDR3 region has the DNA TGCAGCGTTGAAGACACCCCGAACACTGAAGCTTTCTTT.

This clone was counted only a few times. The rearrangement links TRBV5-4 to TRBJ2-7, with D possibly matching TRBD2 (10 bases). The germline gives CDR1 SGHNT, CDR2 YYREEE (reference sequence). There are 18 residues in the CDR3. The V end was cut by 4 bases, the J end by 4 bases, with 27 bases between. This CDR3 reads CASSRGQGLSGRDYEQYF. The DNA for the CDR3 is TGTGCCAGCAGCCGAGGACAGGGGCTGAGCGGGAGGGATTACGAGCAGTACTTC.

This clone was recorded a few times. The chain uses TRBV6-1 and TRBJ1-2, with 9 positions matching TRBD1. The germline V gene has CDR1 MNHNS and CDR2 SASEGT. Losses at the gene ends were 1 base for V and 5 bases for J; bases not matched to a gene: 8. The CDR3 covers 16 residues. The CDR3 spells CASSEGGGQGFYGYTF. The CDR3 DNA follows: TGTGCCAGCAGTGAAGGAGGGGGACAGGGCTTTTATGGCTACACCTTC.

The genes are TRBV30 and TRBJ2-4; TRBD1 agrees at 7 bases. Germline V gene lookup returns CDR1 GTSNPN and CDR2 SVGIG (reference sequence). Trimming cost V 0 bases and J 7 bases; bases outside gene matches: 12. This CDR3 is built from 16 residues. The CDR3 nucleotides are TGTGCCTGGAGTGTGGGTCGTATGACAGGGAAGAACATTCAGTACTTC. It is translated as CAWSVGRMTGKNIQYF.